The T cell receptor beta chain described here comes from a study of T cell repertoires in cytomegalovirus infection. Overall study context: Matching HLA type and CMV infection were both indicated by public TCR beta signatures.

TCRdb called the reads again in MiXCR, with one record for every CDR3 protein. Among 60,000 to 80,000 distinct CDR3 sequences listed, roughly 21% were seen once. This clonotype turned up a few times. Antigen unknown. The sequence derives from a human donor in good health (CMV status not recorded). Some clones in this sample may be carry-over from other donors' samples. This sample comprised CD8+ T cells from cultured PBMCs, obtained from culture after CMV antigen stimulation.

CDR3 loop: CASSQVGSGDTQYF. CDR3 DNA: TGCGCCAGCAGCCAAGTAGGTTCAGGAGATACGCAGTATTTT. The rearrangement joins TRBV4-3 to TRBJ2-3; D is uncertain. CDR3 size: 14 residues. Germline loops: CDR1 LGHNA, CDR2 YSLEER. Trimming shortened V by 1 base and J by 5 bases, and 10 bases separated the two germline ends.